Each of the 19 T cell receptor beta chains below was sequenced from the same sample in a study of metastatic and nonmetastatic thyroid tumors. Among the patients, none had received any treatment before thyroid surgery. TCRdb re-called the PCR reads with MiXCR. Of more than 20,000 clones listed, 10% to 15% were seen once; the top ten hold roughly 5.3%. Sequenced input: blood. Every receptor here comes from a female donor with papillary thyroid cancer or a benign thyroid nodule (not recorded which). Some clones in this sample may be carry-over from other donors' samples.

This clone has ten or more counts. This may stem from a read error, because a much larger clone lies one nucleotide away. The chain couples TRBV20-1 to TRBJ1-1; the D gene is possibly TRBD1 (6 bases). Looked up from germline, CDR1 is DFQATT and CDR2 is SNEGSKA (reference sequence). Between the trimmed V and J ends, which lost 5 bases and 3 bases, there was a span of 10 bases. This CDR3 is built from 12 residues. CDR3 region: CSAGTRDTEAFF. The CDR3 coding sequence is TGCAGTGCTGGGACAAGGGACACTGAAGCTTTCTTT.

This clone came up many times. The chain recombines TRBV19 with TRBJ2-1, with D perhaps TRBD1 (6 bases). CDR1 and CDR2 (germline): LNHDA, SQIVND (reference sequence). The CDR3 extends over 16 amino acids. V gave up 3 bases and J gave up 7 bases, with 19 bases separating them. CDR3 sequence: CASSIGIGSTGNEQFF. For the CDR3, the DNA is TGTGCCAGTAGTATTGGTATCGGCAGTACAGGGAATGAGCAGTTCTTC.

As for this clone: The sample holds other DNA sequences that translate to the same CDR3. This chain links TRBV7-8 with TRBJ1-6, with D maybe TRBD1 (6 bases). Germline loops: CDR1 SGHVS, CDR2 FQNEAQ. The ends were cut back, 4 bases at V and 9 bases at J, with 13 bases in the middle. The CDR3 spans 14 residues. The CDR3 DNA reads TGTGCCAGCAGCTCCGGAGGGGGAGGTTCACCCCTCCACTTT. Translating gives CASSSGGGGSPLHF.

Here the CDR3 DNA reads TGTGCCAGCAGCTTGGAGGCGGGGGGCTCCACCGGGGAGCTGTTTTTT. Amino acid sequence: CASSLEAGGSTGELFF. The chain couples TRBV5-4 to TRBJ2-2; 8 bases match TRBD2. This CDR3 region has 16 residues. Germline V gives CDR1 SGHNT, CDR2 YYREEE (reference sequence). Trimming cost V 0 bases and J 4 bases; bases outside gene matches: 5.

The table lists this clone with many counts. The rearrangement joins TRBV7-2 to TRBJ2-7; 11 bases line up with TRBD2. V was clipped by 3 bases and J by 7 bases; unmatched bases: 8. This CDR3 spans 15 amino acids. Germline CDR1 reads SGHTA; CDR2 reads FQGNSA. CDR3 DNA sequence: TGTGCCAGCAGCTTGTTTCTAGCGGGAGGTCGGGAGCAGTACTTC. Encoded protein: CASSLFLAGGREQYF.

This clone was recorded many times. Other nucleotide sequences in the sample specify the same CDR3. The chain has TRBV30 and TRBJ1-6, with D perhaps TRBD1 (5 bases). The CDR3 runs to 12 residues. Germline V gene lookup returns CDR1 GTSNPN and CDR2 SVGIG (reference sequence). V was trimmed by 2 bases and J by 7 bases, leaving 6 bases between them. For the CDR3, the DNA is TGTGCCTGGAGTCCAGGGAATTCACCCCTCCACTTT. Its protein product is CAWSPGNSPLHF.

This clone occurred many times. V gene TRBV6-1 combines with J gene TRBJ1-1, with 8 bases fitting TRBD1. Germline values: CDR1 MNHNS, CDR2 SASEGT. This CDR3 has 13 amino acids. Trimming cost V 5 bases and J 10 bases; bases outside gene matches: 9. CDR3 DNA sequence: TGTGCCAGCAGTCGGACGACAGGGGAGAGAGCTTTCTTT. Amino acids: CASSRTTGERAFF.

Turning to this clone: With a much larger clone just one base away, this may be a read error. The V gene is TRBV29-1, the J gene TRBJ2-3, with D perhaps matching TRBD1 (6 bases). This CDR3 comprises 15 residues. Trimming took off 5 bases at V and 2 bases at J, with 17 bases between the two ends. CDR1 is SQVTM and CDR2 is ANQGSEA in the germline V gene. DNA of the CDR3: TGCAGCGTTTCAGGTGGACAGTGGTACACAGATACGCAGTATTTT. This sequence encodes CSVSGGQWYTDTQYF.

This clone was counted only a few times. This chain connects TRBV28 to TRBJ1-3; D gene unclear. The V end was cut by 5 bases, the J end by 3 bases, with 11 bases between. This CDR3 has 14 residues. Germline V gives CDR1 MDHEN, CDR2 SYDVKM. The CDR3 nucleotides read TGTGCCAGCAGTCCTCTGACGTTTGGAAACACCATATATTTT. It translates to CASSPLTFGNTIYF.

This clone is judged medium-sized (0.01 to 0.1%). An end of the junction differs from the germline gene, which may be a read error. The J gene is TRBJ1-6, the V gene TRBV12-3 or TRBV12-4, with D maybe TRBD1 (5 bases). The CDR3 runs to 15 residues. The CDR3 DNA reads TGTGCCAGCAGTCTAGCAGCGGGGGGGAATTCACCCCTCCACTTT. Residues: CASSLAAGGNSPLHF.

Points on this clone: It is likely a read error, because the conserved phenylalanine at the end of the CDR3 is missing. This chain joins TRBV3-1 and TRBJ1-5; D not certain. V lost 4 bases, J lost 5 bases, and 9 bases lay in between. The CDR3 consists of 13 residues. CDR1 is LGHDT, CDR2 YNNKEL, per germline (reference sequence). CDR3 nucleotides: TGTGCCAGCAGCCCTGCTGTCGATCAGCCCCAGCATGTT. As protein: CASSPAVDQPQHV.

This clone has at least ten counts. In nucleotides, the CDR3 is TGTGCCAGCTCACCACAACAGGGGGCTAACTATGGCTACACCTTC. Translating gives CASSPQQGANYGYTF. The chain links TRBV18 to TRBJ1-2; 8 nucleotides align to TRBD1. There are 15 residues in the CDR3. CDR1 is KGHSH and CDR2 is LQKENI in the germline V gene. Trimming removed 1 base from V and 0 bases from J; junction bases left unmatched: 1. Together with reference TRBV18 and TRBJ1-2, the CDR3 gives the full variable domain: NAGVMQNPRHLVRRRGQEARLRCSPMKGHSHVYWYRQLPEEGLKFMVYLQKENIIDESGMPKERFSAEFPKEGPSILRIQQVVRGDSAAYFCASSPQQGANYGYTFGSGTRLTVV.

This clone showed up many times. The rearrangement joins TRBV12-3 or TRBV12-4 to TRBJ2-1; TRBD2 aligns across 14 bases. J gave up 7 bases and V 5 bases, and 13 bases lay outside the gene matches. The CDR3 runs 18 residues. The CDR3 DNA follows: TGTGCCAGCAGTCCCCCGGGACTAGCGGGAGCGGGGGTAAATGAGCAGTTCTTC. Its protein product is CASSPPGLAGAGVNEQFF.

This clone was counted many times. This rearrangement joins TRBV9 to TRBJ2-1; 10 bases line up with TRBD1. CDR1 is SGDLS and CDR2 is YYNGEE in the germline V gene. Trimming cost V 4 bases and J 6 bases; bases outside gene matches: 7. The length of the CDR3 is 15 residues. Written as DNA, the CDR3 is TGTGCCAGCAGCAAGATGGGGACAGGGGCCAATGAGCAGTTCTTC. Its protein is CASSKMGTGANEQFF.

This clone was found many times. The genes are TRBV5-4 and TRBJ2-7, with a possible D match to TRBD2 (5 bases). The CDR3 loop spans 16 amino acids. Per the germline V gene, CDR1 is SGHNT and CDR2 is YYREEE (reference sequence). V dropped 1 base and J dropped 3 bases, with 17 bases sitting between them. The CDR3 region has the DNA TGTGCCAGCAGCTTGTTCGGGGAAGAGACTAACTACGAGCAGTACTTC. It yields the protein CASSLFGEETNYEQYF.

At least ten counts were recorded for this clone. The J gene is TRBJ1-2, the V gene TRBV24-1; 10 bases line up with TRBD1. The CDR3 is 14 amino acids. CDR1 and CDR2 from the germline V gene are KGHDR and SFDVKD. Germline trimming cut 9 bases from V and 6 bases from J; bases unmatched to any gene: 9. The CDR3 sequence: CATSAGTGVHGYTF. Here the CDR3 DNA reads TGTGCCACCTCGGCGGGGACAGGGGTGCATGGCTACACCTTC.

This clone has a count of ten or more. The rearrangement joins TRBV7-8 to TRBJ2-4; D might be TRBD2 (6 bases). CDR1 is SGHVS, CDR2 FQNEAQ, per germline. This CDR3 has 13 amino acids. The ends were cut back, 3 bases at V and 16 bases at J, with 19 bases in the middle. CDR3: CASSFTTTSFVYF. CDR3 nucleotide sequence: TGTGCCAGCAGCTTCACTACGACTAGTTTTGTCTACTTC.

This clone was picked up many times. This chain links TRBV6-4 with TRBJ2-3, with 12 positions matching TRBD2. CDR3 length: 16 amino acids. Trimming took 3 bases from V and 3 from J; bases not matched to a gene: 4. Looked up from germline, CDR1 is MRHNA and CDR2 is SNTAGT. The CDR3: CASSEFGTSGTDTQYF. CDR3 DNA sequence: TGTGCCAGCAGTGAGTTCGGGACTAGCGGGACAGATACGCAGTATTTT.

This clone was counted at least ten times. This chain links TRBV28 with TRBJ2-7, with TRBD1 identical over 7 bases. This CDR3 region has 16 residues. The germline V gene has CDR1 MDHEN and CDR2 SYDVKM. Unmatched junction bases numbered 10, after V lost 5 bases and J lost 0 bases. The DNA of the CDR3 is TGTGCCAGCAGTAAAACCGGGACAGCGACCTCCTACGAGCAGTACTTC. The encoded protein is CASSKTGTATSYEQYF. Full variable domain (rest looked up from reference TRBV28 and TRBJ2-7): DVKVTQSSRYLVKRTGEKVFLECVQDMDHENMFWYRQDPGLGLRLIYFSYDVKMKEKGDIPEGYSVSREKKERFSLILESASTNQTSMYLCASSKTGTATSYEQYFGPGTRLTVT.